Detailed here is one T cell receptor beta chain. Its target is not known. Germline loops: CDR1 SGHTA, CDR2 FQGNSA. The CDR3 is 17 residues long. Unmatched junction bases numbered 12, after V lost 5 bases and J lost 2 bases. For TCR beta, libraries came from quantitative 5'-RACE with molecular barcodes. From the 5' RACE reads, TCRdb called clonotypes with MiXCR, one entry per CDR3 protein. The profile shows 350,000 or so distinct CDR3 sequences, roughly 15% of them singletons. This sample is drawn from a study of CD8 T cells in ankylosing spondylitis. Study-level findings and limits: Characteristic of ankylosing spondylitis blood, it appeared, was a TCR beta motif comprising 7 to 9 highly homologous variants. Matched synovial fluid from ankylosing spondylitis patients was reported to be enriched for disease-linked clones. Past research had described some motif variants in reactive arthritis synovial fluid and blood.

Material for sequencing was blood, either unsorted or a sorted T cell fraction (not recorded which). The chain links TRBV7-2 to TRBJ1-5; 7 positions match TRBD1. The TCR originated in a male donor with ankylosing spondylitis or in good health (not recorded which). The CDR3 region is CASSPPEGASGNQPQHF. The CDR3 DNA is TGTGCCAGCAGCCCCCCCGAGGGGGCGAGCGGCAATCAGCCCCAGCATTTT.